The 8 T cell receptor beta chains reported below all come from one sample, sequenced in a study of cytomegalovirus exposure and HLA in healthy donors (TCRdb year 2017). To prepare the library, the immunoSEQ multiplex PCR assay was applied. For the multiplex PCR, a mixture combining 60 forward primers for TCR Vbeta segments and 13 reverse primers for TCR Jbeta segments was used. Held by TCRdb, this immuneACCESS table contains in-frame sequences only and omits some clones. Under half of the omission traces to an unresolved V gene where checked; the cause of the rest is unknown. The sample records some 99,000 clones, under 80% of which are singletons. The ten largest clones take up 1.8% of the sample. The sequenced material came from PBMCs. Receptor source: a male donor in good health and CMV-seronegative.

The V gene is TRBV7-6, the J gene TRBJ2-3; D is ambiguous. The germline V gene encodes CDR1 SGHVS and CDR2 FNYEAQ. The CDR3 consists of 17 residues. V lost 1 base, J lost 0 bases, and 14 bases lay in between. Here the CDR3 DNA reads TGTGCCAGCAGCTTAGGCGTTTCCCAGGCTAGCACAGATACGCAGTATTTT. This gives the protein CASSLGVSQASTDTQYF.

V is TRBV5-4 and J is TRBJ2-2, with D perhaps TRBD1 (6 bases). CDR1 and CDR2 from the germline V gene are SGHNT and YYREEE (reference sequence). Trimming left V 5 bases short and J 5 bases short, with 25 bases between. The CDR3 is 18 residues long. Here the CDR3 reads CASSRSPGHSSWTGELFF. The CDR3 DNA is TGTGCCAGCAGTCGGTCGCCGGGACATTCATCTTGGACCGGGGAGCTGTTTTTT. Full variable domain (rest looked up from reference TRBV5-4 and TRBJ2-2): ETGVTQSPTHLIKTRGQQVTLRCSSQSGHNTVSWYQQALGQGPQFIFQYYREEENGRGNFPPRFSGLQFPNYSSELNVNALELDDSALYLCASSRSPGHSSWTGELFFGEGSRLTVL.

The rearrangement uses TRBV29-1 and TRBJ2-1; D is perhaps TRBD2 (5 bases). CDR1 and CDR2 from the germline V gene are SQVTM and ANQGSEA. Trimming stripped 3 bases from V and 3 bases from J, with 9 bases between. The CDR3 spans 13 residues. CDR3 nucleotides: TGCAGCGTTGATCTCGGGAACTACAATGAGCAGTTCTTC. Its protein product is CSVDLGNYNEQFF.

J is TRBJ2-1 and V is TRBV7-9; D is perhaps TRBD2 (5 bases). V lost 7 bases to trimming and J lost 6 bases, with 16 bases between them. CDR3 length equals 14 residues. From germline, CDR1 is SEHNR and CDR2 FQNEAQ (reference sequence). For the CDR3, the DNA is TGTGCCAGCAACCCACCCGGGGTTTCCAATGAGCAGTTCTTC. Translated, it gives CASNPPGVSNEQFF.

The chain links TRBV2 to TRBJ2-7, with D unclear. Per germline, CDR1 SNHLY and CDR2 FYNNEI. The CDR3 sequence is 13 residues long. V was clipped by 0 bases and J by 2 bases, with 5 bases between them. The CDR3 protein is CASSEALTYEQYF. CDR3 nucleotide sequence: TGTGCCAGCAGTGAAGCACTCACCTACGAGCAGTACTTC.

The rearrangement uses TRBV7-2 and TRBJ1-5, with no clear D. Looked up from germline, CDR1 is SGHTA and CDR2 is FQGNSA. The CDR3 covers 16 residues. Trimming left V 1 base short and J 1 base short, with 11 bases between. The CDR3 DNA is TGTGCCAGCAGCTTAGATCGGCCGAGGAGCAATCAGCCCCAGCATTTT. Encoded protein: CASSLDRPRSNQPQHF.

The chain recombines TRBV27 with TRBJ1-1; tentative D call: TRBD1 (5 bases). Between the trimmed V and J ends, which lost 2 bases and 0 bases, there was a span of 16 bases. Germline V gives CDR1 MNHEY, CDR2 SMNVEV (reference sequence). The CDR3 is 17 residues long. The CDR3 DNA sequence: TGTGCCAGCAGTTTAAGTCAAGCAGGGTTCATGAACACTGAAGCTTTCTTT. Encoded protein: CASSLSQAGFMNTEAFF.

Written as DNA, the CDR3 is TGTGCCAGCAGCTTATTCGGGAATCAGCCCCAGCATTTT. Translation: CASSLFGNQPQHF. This sequence joins TRBV13 and TRBJ1-5; D not resolved. From germline, CDR1 is PRHDT and CDR2 FYEKMQ (reference sequence). CDR3 size: 13 residues. Trimming left V 2 bases short and J 4 bases short, with 6 bases between.